This T cell receptor beta chain comes out of a study of OX40 agonist ivuxolimab in advanced cancers. Study-level background: Ivuxolimab, which targeted the costimulatory receptor OX40 (CD134), was an agonistic, fully human IgG2 monoclonal antibody. Of the 50 to 55 dose-escalation patients, hepatocellular carcinoma was present in about 20, melanoma in approximately 15, renal cell carcinoma in 9 and head and neck cancer in 9. The dose-escalation cohort was about 86% male with a mean age of around 64 years, ranging from about 23 to 85. Intravenous ivuxolimab was administered to patients every 2 weeks at six dose levels: 0.01, 0.1, 0.3, 1.5, 3 and 10 mg/kg. The monotherapy dose-escalation portion (N = 52 patients) of the phase I ivuxolimab trial is reported in the paper. Patients were allowed to have had prior anti-PD-1, anti-PD-L1 or anti-CTLA-4 therapy, and approximately 40% of the dose-escalation patients had been treated with checkpoint inhibitors. Peripheral TCRbeta sequencing was intended to test whether TCR sequence diversity was altered and clonal T-cell expansion was caused by ivuxolimab. Partial responses occurred in three dose-escalation patients: two with cutaneous melanoma and one with hepatocellular carcinoma. Broader findings and caveats from the paper: Low levels of normalized T-cell clonal expansion were also seen in some patients who did not respond. After ivuxolimab, CD8+ T cells had more expanded clones than CD4+ T cells on average. At doses of 0.1 to 3.0 mg/kg, clonal expansion of both CD4+ and CD8+ T cells in blood was seen between baseline and week 6. The antigen specificity of the peripheral T cells that underwent clonal expansion was not determined. In the 0.1-3.0 mg/kg groups, partial responders were among the patients with the lowest normalized peripheral clonal expansion, particularly in CD8+ T cells.

Taken from cysteine to phenylalanine, the CDR3 has 17 residues. Kept here is only the CDR3 DNA, which spans 51 bases and is read in frame from base 1. For CDR1 and CDR2, the germline V gene (reference sequence) lists SEHNR and FQNEAQ. Ends trimmed: V by 5 bases, J by 0 bases; bases unmatched to a gene: 7. Genomic DNA was isolated from the sorted cells so that the TCRbeta CDR3 region could be sequenced. TCRbeta CDR3 regions were sequenced using the immunoSEQ Assay. TCRdb obtained this table from immuneACCESS and retained in-frame rearrangements with V and J assigned. These tables miss some clones; where compared with another copy, unresolved V genes account for less than half of the shortfall, and the remainder is unexplained. The table for this sample lists 15,000 to 20,000 clones; approximately 86% of them were counted only once. The biggest ten clones account for 20% of the sample. Patients with a history of autoimmune disease or receiving systemic immunosuppression were excluded from the trial. In every dose cohort, peripheral blood was drawn for TCR sequencing at baseline, cycle 4 day 1, and cycle 7 day 1. The samples were taken from a phase I, first-in-human, multicenter, open-label dose-escalation trial of ivuxolimab. Adults with locally advanced or metastatic melanoma, renal cell, hepatocellular, or head and neck squamous cell carcinoma were enrolled in the trial. Before TCR sequencing, CD4+ T cells and CD8+ T cells were sorted from peripheral blood as separate populations.

Turning to this clone: Its antigen is currently not known. No clone much larger than this one lies a single base away; base qualities are absent.

Specimen: CD4+ or CD8+ T cells sorted from blood, collected in a trial of the OX40 agonist ivuxolimab. This sequence uses TRBV7-9 and TRBJ2-6; TRBD1 agrees with 7 junctional bases. This clonotype originated in an adult with an advanced solid tumor such as melanoma, head and neck, liver or kidney cancer. The bases are TGTGCCAGCAGCGCGACGTACAGGGGCTCTGGGGCCAACGTCCTGACTTTC. Its protein is CASSATYRGSGANVLTF.